This T cell receptor beta chain was identified during a study of T cells in narcolepsy listed by TCRdb under 2018. Describing the broader study: Patients with narcolepsy type 1 or type 2 (NT1, NT2) were enrolled in the study together with healthy control donors. The study sought autoreactive T cells targeting hypocretin neuron self-antigens (hypocretin, TRIB2) in narcolepsy patients, using TCR Vbeta sequencing to track clonotypes in blood and CSF.

For TCR Vbeta sequencing, memory CD4+ T cells were sorted ex vivo from the peripheral blood of narcolepsy patients and healthy controls. To prepare the library, the immunoSEQ multiplex PCR assay was applied. Imported from immuneACCESS, the table was reduced by TCRdb to in-frame sequences with V and J called. These copies leave out some clones; in studies compared against another copy, an unresolved V gene accounts for under half, and the cause of the remainder is not known. This sample is represented by some 35,000 clones; roughly 80% of them were singletons. About 2.7% of the sample belongs to the ten largest clones. This clone was observed a handful of times. The target of this receptor is not known. No much larger clonotype is one base removed from it; base qualities were not supplied. What the study reported, not specific to this receptor: Autoreactive clonotypes were reported to be detected serially in the blood of the same patients and of different patients, but not in the blood of healthy controls. HCRT-specific and TRIB2-specific autoreactive clonotypes were highlighted in plots that compared CD4+ T cell clonotypes in CSF versus blood from the same patient. No sequences matching autoreactive T cell clones were present in some of the blood memory CD4+ repertoires from patients and controls. Numbers of sequenced blood memory CD4+ clonotypes were comparable, averaging about 40,000 in patients and 33,354 in controls.

Reading the germline V gene gives CDR1 SNHLY and CDR2 FYNNEI. The CDR3, from cysteine to phenylalanine, totals 14 residues. Only the CDR3 part of the read is kept: 42 bases, read in frame from the first base. V was cut back by 4 bases and J by 6 bases, leaving a gap of 12 bases between them. The source is a human donor with narcolepsy. Sequenced: CD45RA- memory CD4+ T cells from PBMCs. The cell subset or site label on this specimen signifies: memory T cells sorted ex vivo from peripheral blood. Rearrangement joined TRBV2 to TRBJ2-2, with the D assignment possibly TRBD1 or TRBD2, given 5 matching bases for each. The CDR3 is CASSVAGTAGELFF. The DNA sequence is as follows: TGTGCCAGCAGTGTGGCAGGGACGGCCGGGGAGCTGTTTTTT. Reference TRBV2 and TRBJ2-2 genes cover what lies past the CDR3, so the full variable domain is EPEVTQTPSHQVTQMGQEVILRCVPISNHLYFYWYRQILGQKVEFLVSFYNNEISEKSEIFDDQFSVERPDGSNFTLKIRSTKLEDSAMYFCASSVAGTAGELFFGEGSRLTVL.